The 14 T cell receptor beta chains listed next were all sequenced from one sample in a study of blood T cell repertoires in COVID-19. Here immunoSEQ multiplex PCR was the method, and the copy in TCRdb shows in-frame clones only, minus some. The table has 250,000 to 350,000 clones, 84% seen once. The sequenced sample consisted of peripheral blood. The receptor set was obtained from a human donor with COVID-19, enrolled during active disease. The donor label of this sample is uncertain.

This clone is a singleton in its sample. V and J are TRBV6-6 and TRBJ1-6; 9 bases align to TRBD1. The CDR3 runs to 15 residues. Germline-derived CDR1 and CDR2 are MNHNY and SVGAGI (reference sequence). After removal of 6 bases from V and 10 bases from J, the junction contained 10 bases not matched to a gene. The CDR3 spells CASRNGGQGYSPLHF. Written as DNA, the CDR3 is TGTGCCAGCAGAAACGGGGGACAGGGTTACTCACCCCTCCACTTT.

The chain combines TRBV7-9 with TRBJ1-4; TRBD1 might be the D (5 bases). Germline V gene lookup returns CDR1 SEHNR and CDR2 FQNEAQ (reference sequence). Trimming left V 7 bases short and J 6 bases short, with 21 bases between. The CDR3 is 16 amino acids. CDR3 nucleotides: TGTGCCAGCACCCCGAGTTTCATGGCAGGGCATGAAAAACTGTTTTTT. Residues: CASTPSFMAGHEKLFF.

The chain carries TRBV7-2 and TRBJ2-1, with TRBD2 as a possible D gene (6 bases). The CDR3 has 15 residues. Germline CDR1 and CDR2: SGHTA and FQGNSA. Trimming left V 4 bases short and J 7 bases short, with 17 bases between. CDR3 sequence (DNA): TGTGCCAGCAGCTATAGGTTCGGGGAGGATAATGAGCAGTTCTTC. Its protein product is CASSYRFGEDNEQFF.

The V call is TRBV12-1, the J call TRBJ2-5; TRBD2, the table's D call, was not compared with the DNA. TRBV12-1 is shown as a pseudogene. This CDR3 spans 15 amino acids. The CDR3 DNA reads as TGTGCCAGTCGACTAGCGGGAGTTTTAGAAGAGACCCAGTACTTC. This sequence encodes CASRLAGVLEETQYF.

This chain links TRBV19 with TRBJ1-2; TRBD1 aligns across 7 bases. This CDR3 has 13 amino acids. V was clipped by 4 bases and J by 5 bases; unmatched bases: 4. Germline V gene data show CDR1 as LNHDA and CDR2 as SQIVND (reference sequence). The CDR3 protein is CASSRGTEYGYTF. In DNA, the CDR3 is TGTGCCAGTAGTAGAGGGACAGAGTATGGCTACACCTTC.

In its sample, this clone was seen once. V gene TRBV27 combines with J gene TRBJ1-1, with 9 bases identical to TRBD1. Germline V CDR1 and CDR2: MNHEY, SMNVEV (reference sequence). The CDR3 sequence is 14 residues long. Trimming took 6 bases from V and 5 from J; bases not matched to a gene: 7. The CDR3 sequence is CASSLQGARTEAFF. The DNA for the CDR3 is TGTGCCAGCAGCCTACAGGGGGCGCGAACTGAAGCTTTCTTT.

This chain links TRBV27 with TRBJ2-1, with 8 bases aligning to TRBD2. Losses at the gene ends were 5 bases for V and 1 base for J; bases not matched to a gene: 10. Looked up from germline, CDR1 is MNHEY and CDR2 is SMNVEV (reference sequence). There are 17 residues in the CDR3. In DNA form, the CDR3 reads TGTGCCAGCAGTCCTCGGGGGGGAAGTAGGTCCTACAATGAGCAGTTCTTC. Amino acids: CASSPRGGSRSYNEQFF.

This sequence joins TRBV24-1 and TRBJ2-3; perhaps TRBD2 as D (6 bases). V lost 3 bases and J lost 0, with 15 bases in between. The CDR3 totals 17 residues. Per germline, CDR1 KGHDR and CDR2 SFDVKD. CDR3 coding DNA: TGTGCCACCAGTGATAGTAGCGGAGGAGTCAGCACAGATACGCAGTATTTT. It codes for CATSDSSGGVSTDTQYF.

This clone has a single count. The chain employs TRBV2 and TRBJ1-2, with D unresolved. The V and J ends lost 8 bases and 6 bases respectively, with 13 bases between them. Per the germline V gene, CDR1 is SNHLY and CDR2 is FYNNEI. The CDR3 is made up of 12 amino acids. CDR3 nucleotide sequence: TGTGCCAGCCGCCTGACCGGGGATGGCTACACCTTC. This gives the protein CASRLTGDGYTF.

The V and J genes are TRBV30 and TRBJ1-4; the match to TRBD1 covers 11 bases. J gave up 7 bases and V 5 bases, and 3 bases lay outside the gene matches. This CDR3 region has 13 residues. Per the germline V gene, CDR1 is GTSNPN and CDR2 is SVGIG (reference sequence). CDR3 in amino acids: CAWGTGGTEKLFF. The DNA for the CDR3 is TGTGCCTGGGGGACAGGGGGTACTGAAAAACTGTTTTTT.

The chain joins TRBV30 to TRBJ1-6, with 7 positions matching TRBD1. The germline gives CDR1 GTSNPN, CDR2 SVGIG (reference sequence). The CDR3 consists of 12 residues. The trim removed 7 bases at V and 10 bases at J, leaving 7 bases unmatched. The CDR3 nucleotides read TGTGCCTCAGGGACAGTAAACTCACCCCTCCACTTT. This codes for CASGTVNSPLHF.

The V call is TRBV28, the J call TRBJ2-7; 13 positions agree with TRBD2. With 6 bases clipped from V and 4 bases from J, the junction kept 6 bases outside the gene matches. The CDR3 is 15 residues long. CDR1 is MDHEN and CDR2 is SYDVKM in the germline V gene. The CDR3 loop is CASRPGLAGVYEQYF. The CDR3 DNA follows: TGTGCCAGCAGACCCGGACTAGCGGGAGTATACGAGCAGTACTTC.

The rearrangement uses TRBV27 and TRBJ1-1, with D unresolved. The CDR3 is 14 amino acids. The germline V and J ends were trimmed by 6 bases and 3 bases, with 14 bases remaining between them. Germline V gives CDR1 MNHEY, CDR2 SMNVEV (reference sequence). The CDR3: CASRSIAGDTEAFF. In nucleotides, the CDR3 is TGTGCCAGCAGGTCGATAGCCGGGGACACTGAAGCTTTCTTT.

CDR3 nucleotides: TGTGCCAGTCTTGGACAGGGAAACCTAGAGCAGTACTTC. It yields the protein CASLGQGNLEQYF. V usage is TRBV6-5 and J usage is TRBJ2-7; 8 nucleotides line up with TRBD1. There are 13 residues in the CDR3. CDR1 and CDR2 (germline): MNHEY, SVGAGI. V lost 9 bases, J lost 7 bases, and 11 bases stayed unmatched.